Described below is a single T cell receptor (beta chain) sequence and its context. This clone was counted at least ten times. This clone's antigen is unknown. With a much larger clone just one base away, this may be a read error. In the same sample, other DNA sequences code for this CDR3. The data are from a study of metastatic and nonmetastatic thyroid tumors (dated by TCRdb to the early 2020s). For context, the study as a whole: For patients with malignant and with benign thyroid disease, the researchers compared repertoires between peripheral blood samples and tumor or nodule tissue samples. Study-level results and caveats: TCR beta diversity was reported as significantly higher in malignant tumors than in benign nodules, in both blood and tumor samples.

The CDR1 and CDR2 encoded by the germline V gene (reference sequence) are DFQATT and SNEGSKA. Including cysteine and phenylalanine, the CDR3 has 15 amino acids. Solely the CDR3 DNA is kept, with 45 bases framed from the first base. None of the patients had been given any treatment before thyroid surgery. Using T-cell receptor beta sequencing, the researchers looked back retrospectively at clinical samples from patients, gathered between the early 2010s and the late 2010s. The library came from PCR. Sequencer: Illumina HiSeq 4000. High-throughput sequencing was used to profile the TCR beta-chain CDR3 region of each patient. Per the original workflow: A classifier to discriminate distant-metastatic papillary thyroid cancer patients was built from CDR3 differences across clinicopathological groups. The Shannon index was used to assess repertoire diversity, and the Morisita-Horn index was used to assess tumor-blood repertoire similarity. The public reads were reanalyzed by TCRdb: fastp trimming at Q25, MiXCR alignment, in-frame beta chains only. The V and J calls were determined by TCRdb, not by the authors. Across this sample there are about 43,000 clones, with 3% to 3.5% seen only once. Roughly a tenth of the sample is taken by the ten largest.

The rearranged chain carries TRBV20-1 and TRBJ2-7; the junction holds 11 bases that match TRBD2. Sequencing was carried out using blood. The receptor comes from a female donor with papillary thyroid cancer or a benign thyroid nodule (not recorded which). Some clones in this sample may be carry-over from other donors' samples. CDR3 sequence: CSASVGTSGTYEQYF. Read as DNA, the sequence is TGCAGTGCTAGCGTCGGGACTAGCGGTACCTATGAGCAGTACTTC.